This T cell receptor (beta chain) derives from a study of blood T cell repertoires in COVID-19. This clone was seen a handful of times. Produced via immunoSEQ multiplex PCR; TCRdb's table is partial and in-frame only. Here the sample spans around 180,000 clones, around 81% being singletons. The CDR3 is 17 amino acids. Trimming took 0 bases from V and 3 from J; bases not matched to a gene: 3. Germline CDR1 MNHEY, CDR2 SMNVEV (reference sequence). This sequence joins TRBV27 and TRBJ2-1, with 12 positions matching TRBD1. The sequence was collected from an elderly woman with COVID-19, enrolled during active disease. Sequencing was carried out using peripheral blood. Here the CDR3 DNA reads TGTGCCAGCAGTTTATCCGGGACAGGGGGCTTCTACAATGAGCAGTTCTTC. Protein product: CASSLSGTGGFYNEQFF.